This T cell receptor beta chain was sequenced during a study of blood T cell repertoires in COVID-19. Across the study: Acute and convalescent COVID-19 samples came from the United States, Italy and Spain.

Participants reported their clinical history, and cohort assignment relied on those reports. In the study's own analysis: Scientists estimated how many nucleated cells there were by amplifying reference gene primers. The repertoire was sequenced with immunoSEQ multiplex PCR; TCRdb's copy has only in-frame clones and lacks some. That table supplies the V and J calls and clone size; D and trimming were determined from the DNA. The data hold under 450,000 clones, with roughly 84% observed a single time. The V gene lost 1 base and the J gene lost 7 bases, with 10 bases spanning the gap. Per the germline V gene, CDR1 is LGHDT and CDR2 is YNNKEL (reference sequence). CDR3 length: 13 residues.

The chain employs TRBV3-1 (or the pseudogene TRBV3-2) and TRBJ1-1; D is undetermined. The sequenced sample was PBMCs or T cells enriched from blood (not recorded which). The receptor was derived from a woman aged 30 to 39 who had recovered from COVID-19. Here the CDR3 reads CASSQGVRYEAFF. CDR3 in DNA: TGTGCCAGCAGCCAAGGGGTCAGGTATGAAGCTTTCTTT.